This is a list of T cell receptor beta chains from one sample in a study of CD8 T cells in ankylosing spondylitis. One entry per CDR3 protein, called by TCRdb with MiXCR from the 5' RACE reads. The data contain approximately 240,000 distinct CDR3 sequences, under 12% of them singletons. The material sequenced was blood, either unsorted or a sorted T cell fraction (not recorded which). All receptors come from a male donor with ankylosing spondylitis or in good health (not recorded which). Both conserved end residues are part of each CDR3. Fields, in order: J gene, V gene, clone size, D gene, CDR3 protein, CDR3 DNA. The D gene is left open where the match is weak. Rows give clone size only sometimes, using once, few, many, or a class for an expanded clone.

j_gene: TRBJ2-2; v_gene: TRBV29-1; abundance: many; d_gene: .; CDR3aa: CSAFTSGELFF; CDR3nt: TGCAGCGCCTTTACTTCCGGGGAGCTGTTTTTT
j_gene: TRBJ2-2; v_gene: TRBV3-1; abundance: many; d_gene: TRBD2; CDR3aa: CASTPGLAGYSGELFF; CDR3nt: TGTGCCAGCACCCCAGGACTAGCGGGATACTCCGGGGAGCTGTTTTTT
j_gene: TRBJ2-3; v_gene: TRBV6-1; abundance: many; d_gene: TRBD2; CDR3aa: CAVRDYVTDTQYF; CDR3nt: TGTGCCGTCCGGGACTACGTCACAGATACGCAGTATTTT
j_gene: TRBJ1-3; v_gene: TRBV20-1; abundance: many; d_gene: TRBD1; CDR3aa: CSARDTGTGSGNTIYF; CDR3nt: TGCAGTGCTAGGGATACCGGGACAGGCTCTGGAAACACCATATATTTT
j_gene: TRBJ2-2; v_gene: TRBV6-5; abundance: few; d_gene: .; CDR3aa: CASSYWEGAGTGELFF; CDR3nt: TGTGCCAGCAGTTACTGGGAGGGGGCGGGCACCGGGGAGCTGTTTTTT
j_gene: TRBJ1-6; v_gene: TRBV14; abundance: many; d_gene: .; CDR3aa: CASSPGGSYNSPLHF; CDR3nt: TGTGCCAGCAGCCCGGGCGGCTCCTATAATTCACCCCTCCACTTT
j_gene: TRBJ2-1; v_gene: TRBV30; abundance: few; d_gene: TRBD2; CDR3aa: CAWSLAGRWNEQFF; CDR3nt: TGTGCCTGGAGTCTAGCGGGACGGTGGAATGAGCAGTTCTTC
j_gene: TRBJ2-1; v_gene: TRBV10-3; abundance: many; d_gene: .; CDR3aa: CAISEGDVSSYNEQFF; CDR3nt: TGTGCCATCAGTGAGGGAGACGTCAGCTCCTACAATGAGCAGTTCTTC
j_gene: TRBJ1-5; v_gene: TRBV5-5; abundance: many; d_gene: TRBD1; CDR3aa: CASSRGQGNQPQHF; CDR3nt: TGTGCCAGCAGCCGGGGACAGGGCAATCAGCCCCAGCATTTT
j_gene: TRBJ2-3; v_gene: TRBV7-2; abundance: .; d_gene: TRBD2; CDR3aa: CASSSGLAGISDTQYF; CDR3nt: TGTGCCAGCAGCTCCGGACTAGCGGGGATATCAGATACGCAGTATTTT
j_gene: TRBJ2-7; v_gene: TRBV20-1; abundance: many; d_gene: .; CDR3aa: CSARGDAYEQYF; CDR3nt: TGCAGTGCTAGAGGTGATGCCTACGAGCAGTACTTC
j_gene: TRBJ2-1; v_gene: TRBV13; abundance: .; d_gene: TRBD2; CDR3aa: CASSLTLGTSGEQFF; CDR3nt: TGTGCCAGCAGCCTCACACTGGGGACTAGCGGGGAGCAGTTCTTC
j_gene: TRBJ2-5; v_gene: TRBV5-6; abundance: many; d_gene: TRBD1; CDR3aa: CATMWTGQETQYF; CDR3nt: TGTGCCACTATGTGGACAGGGCAAGAGACCCAGTACTTC
j_gene: TRBJ1-1; v_gene: TRBV5-1; abundance: many; d_gene: .; CDR3aa: CASSFLPDTEAFF; CDR3nt: TGCGCCAGCAGCTTCCTCCCGGACACTGAAGCTTTCTTT
j_gene: TRBJ2-7; v_gene: TRBV6-5; abundance: few; d_gene: TRBD2; CDR3aa: CASSYSRGRGSEQYF; CDR3nt: TGTGCCAGCAGTTACTCTCGCGGGAGAGGGAGCGAGCAGTACTTC
j_gene: TRBJ1-2; v_gene: TRBV4-1; abundance: many; d_gene: .; CDR3aa: CASSSRGFRSVTF; CDR3nt: TGCGCCAGCAGCTCAAGGGGGTTTCGGAGTGTCACCTTC
j_gene: TRBJ2-3; v_gene: TRBV20-1; abundance: many; d_gene: TRBD2; CDR3aa: CSAGRLARTDTQYF; CDR3nt: TGCAGTGCTGGTAGACTAGCGCGCACAGATACGCAGTATTTT
j_gene: TRBJ2-1; v_gene: TRBV5-1; abundance: .; d_gene: .; CDR3aa: CASTKGGGYNEQFF; CDR3nt: TGCGCCAGCACTAAGGGGGGGGGTTACAATGAGCAGTTCTTC
j_gene: TRBJ1-1; v_gene: TRBV6-6; abundance: .; d_gene: .; CDR3aa: CASSWVGTEAFF; CDR3nt: TGTGCCAGCAGCTGGGTAGGGACTGAAGCTTTCTTT
j_gene: TRBJ1-1; v_gene: TRBV5-1; abundance: many; d_gene: TRBD1; CDR3aa: CASSTDRGTEAFF; CDR3nt: TGCGCCAGCAGCACGGACAGGGGCACTGAAGCTTTCTTT
j_gene: TRBJ1-2; v_gene: TRBV12-3/TRBV12-4; abundance: many; d_gene: TRBD1; CDR3aa: CASSLDRFNYGYTF; CDR3nt: TGTGCCAGCAGTTTGGACAGGTTCAACTATGGCTACACCTTC
j_gene: TRBJ2-1; v_gene: TRBV15; abundance: many; d_gene: TRBD2; CDR3aa: CATSSKGLADSYNEQFF; CDR3nt: TGTGCCACCAGCAGTAAAGGACTAGCGGACTCCTACAATGAGCAGTTCTTC
j_gene: TRBJ2-7; v_gene: TRBV5-1; abundance: few; d_gene: .; CDR3aa: CASSFHRPGDEQYF; CDR3nt: TGCGCCAGCAGCTTTCACCGACCCGGGGACGAGCAGTACTTC
j_gene: TRBJ2-3; v_gene: TRBV5-5; abundance: many; d_gene: TRBD2; CDR3aa: CASSLLLAGGADTQYF; CDR3nt: TGTGCCAGCAGCTTGCTACTAGCGGGGGGAGCAGATACGCAGTATTTT
j_gene: TRBJ1-1; v_gene: TRBV6-2/TRBV6-3; abundance: many; d_gene: .; CDR3aa: CASRQPGQNPNTEAFF; CDR3nt: TGTGCCAGCAGGCAACCGGGGCAAAATCCTAACACTGAAGCTTTCTTT
j_gene: TRBJ2-5; v_gene: TRBV6-2/TRBV6-3; abundance: many; d_gene: TRBD2; CDR3aa: CASSNLGLAGNQETQYF; CDR3nt: TGTGCCAGCAGTAACCTCGGACTAGCGGGGAATCAAGAGACCCAGTACTTC
j_gene: TRBJ1-1; v_gene: TRBV12-3/TRBV12-4; abundance: many; d_gene: TRBD1; CDR3aa: CASSLVAGQGAPDTEAFF; CDR3nt: TGTGCCAGCAGCCTAGTGGCCGGACAGGGGGCTCCGGACACTGAAGCTTTCTTT
j_gene: TRBJ2-7; v_gene: TRBV7-9; abundance: .; d_gene: .; CDR3aa: CASSLPWAGEQYF; CDR3nt: TGTGCCAGCAGCTTACCATGGGCAGGCGAGCAGTACTTC
j_gene: TRBJ2-6; v_gene: TRBV11-2; abundance: few; d_gene: .; CDR3aa: CASSHGASGANVLTF; CDR3nt: TGTGCCAGCAGCCATGGGGCTTCTGGGGCCAACGTCCTGACTTTC
j_gene: TRBJ1-1; v_gene: TRBV6-5; abundance: many; d_gene: TRBD1; CDR3aa: CASSYSQGARTEAFF; CDR3nt: TGTGCCAGCAGTTACTCCCAGGGGGCACGTACTGAAGCTTTCTTT
j_gene: TRBJ1-5; v_gene: TRBV20-1; abundance: many; d_gene: .; CDR3aa: CSARGGSNQPQHF; CDR3nt: TGCAGTGCTAGAGGGGGGAGCAATCAGCCCCAGCATTTT
j_gene: TRBJ2-7; v_gene: TRBV13; abundance: .; d_gene: .; CDR3aa: CASSSSETDSWTYEQYF; CDR3nt: TGTGCCAGCAGCTCAAGCGAGACGGACAGTTGGACCTACGAGCAGTACTTC
j_gene: TRBJ2-7; v_gene: TRBV3-1; abundance: many; d_gene: .; CDR3aa: CASSQSGGSGPYEQYF; CDR3nt: TGTGCCAGCAGCCAATCAGGAGGCTCAGGTCCCTACGAGCAGTACTTC
j_gene: TRBJ2-1; v_gene: TRBV12-5; abundance: many; d_gene: TRBD2; CDR3aa: CASGLPAGLAGFSSYNEQFF; CDR3nt: TGTGCTAGTGGTTTGCCTGCGGGACTAGCGGGCTTCAGCTCCTACAATGAGCAGTTCTTC
j_gene: TRBJ2-4; v_gene: TRBV7-2; abundance: few; d_gene: .; CDR3aa: CASSLWGRGNIQYF; CDR3nt: TGTGCCAGCAGCTTGTGGGGACGTGGGAACATTCAGTACTTC
j_gene: TRBJ1-1; v_gene: TRBV12-5; abundance: .; d_gene: .; CDR3aa: CASGFVGEAFF; CDR3nt: TGTGCTAGTGGTTTTGTGGGTGAAGCTTTCTTT
j_gene: TRBJ2-3; v_gene: TRBV10-1; abundance: few; d_gene: .; CDR3aa: CASSPGASDTQYF; CDR3nt: TGCGCCAGCAGCCCCGGGGCGAGTGATACGCAGTATTTT
j_gene: TRBJ2-1; v_gene: TRBV7-9; abundance: .; d_gene: .; CDR3aa: CASSPYAGEVSYNEQFF; CDR3nt: TGTGCCAGCAGCCCCTATGCAGGGGAGGTCTCCTACAATGAGCAGTTCTTC
j_gene: TRBJ1-2; v_gene: TRBV4-1; abundance: .; d_gene: .; CDR3aa: CASSQDLGGKGCGYTF; CDR3nt: TGCGCCAGCAGCCAAGATCTTGGGGGGAAGGGGTGTGGCTACACCTTC
j_gene: TRBJ2-1; v_gene: TRBV10-2; abundance: many; d_gene: .; CDR3aa: CASSSSSPYNEQFF; CDR3nt: TGCGCCAGCAGTTCTAGCTCCCCCTACAATGAGCAGTTCTTC
j_gene: TRBJ1-6; v_gene: TRBV12-3/TRBV12-4; abundance: .; d_gene: .; CDR3aa: CASAGTYNSPLHF; CDR3nt: TGTGCCAGCGCGGGGACTTATAATTCACCCCTCCACTTT
j_gene: TRBJ2-3; v_gene: TRBV12-3/TRBV12-4; abundance: many; d_gene: TRBD2; CDR3aa: CASSHGAGATDTQYF; CDR3nt: TGTGCCAGCAGTCATGGAGCGGGGGCCACAGATACGCAGTATTTT
j_gene: TRBJ2-2; v_gene: TRBV6-2/TRBV6-3; abundance: many; d_gene: TRBD1; CDR3aa: CASSFPGQGDSNTGELFF; CDR3nt: TGTGCCAGCAGTTTCCCGGGACAGGGAGATAGCAACACCGGGGAGCTGTTTTTT
j_gene: TRBJ1-4; v_gene: TRBV20-1; abundance: many; d_gene: .; CDR3aa: CSAREVNEKLFF; CDR3nt: TGCAGTGCTAGGGAGGTGAATGAAAAACTGTTTTTT
j_gene: TRBJ2-1; v_gene: TRBV2; abundance: .; d_gene: .; CDR3aa: CASRKGSGTNNEQFF; CDR3nt: TGTGCCAGCAGGAAAGGGTCAGGAACCAACAATGAGCAGTTCTTC
j_gene: TRBJ2-7; v_gene: TRBV19; abundance: .; d_gene: .; CDR3aa: CASSRTGTNYEQYF; CDR3nt: TGTGCCAGTAGTAGAACCGGGACAAACTACGAGCAGTACTTC
j_gene: TRBJ2-1; v_gene: TRBV4-1; abundance: few; d_gene: .; CDR3aa: CASSQDGAAYNEQFF; CDR3nt: TGCGCCAGCAGCCAAGATGGGGCGGCCTACAATGAGCAGTTCTTC
j_gene: TRBJ1-1; v_gene: TRBV5-6; abundance: .; d_gene: .; CDR3aa: CASSLGGHLTEAFF; CDR3nt: TGTGCCAGCAGCTTGGGTGGACACCTTACTGAAGCTTTCTTT
j_gene: TRBJ1-5; v_gene: TRBV20-1; abundance: many; d_gene: TRBD1; CDR3aa: CSARTGYQPQHF; CDR3nt: TGCAGTGCTCGGACAGGGTATCAGCCCCAGCATTTT
j_gene: TRBJ2-7; v_gene: TRBV5-6; abundance: many; d_gene: TRBD1; CDR3aa: CASSSTGTGASYEQYF; CDR3nt: TGTGCCAGCAGCTCCACCGGGACAGGGGCCTCCTACGAGCAGTACTTC
j_gene: TRBJ2-7; v_gene: TRBV6-1; abundance: many; d_gene: .; CDR3aa: CASSGGRGGYEQYF; CDR3nt: TGTGCCAGCAGTGGTGGTAGGGGCGGTTACGAGCAGTACTTC
j_gene: TRBJ2-7; v_gene: TRBV7-2; abundance: .; d_gene: .; CDR3aa: CASSIRGTGNYGQYF; CDR3nt: TGTGCCAGCAGCATTAGGGGAACAGGGAACTACGGGCAGTACTTC
j_gene: TRBJ1-5; v_gene: TRBV5-5; abundance: many; d_gene: .; CDR3aa: CASSLGGGASNQPQHF; CDR3nt: TGTGCCAGCAGCTTGGGCGGCGGGGCGAGCAATCAGCCCCAGCATTTT